The source of this T cell receptor (beta chain) is a study of blood T cell repertoires in COVID-19. Study context: COVID-19 samples, acute and convalescent, were from the United States, Italy and Spain. In each case, the material was cDNA or gDNA derived from T cells, B-cell-depleted T cells, or PBMCs.

In the authors' methods: Using reference gene primer amplification, nucleated cell counts were estimated. TCRdb keeps only in-frame clones here, not all; method: immunoSEQ multiplex PCR. V and J calls and clone size follow that table, whereas D and trimming were derived from the DNA. The profile shows around 30,000 clones, approximately 94% of them singletons. The source is a human donor with active COVID-19. The donor label of this sample is uncertain. Sample: peripheral blood.

Here the CDR3 reads CASSFYGVDEQYF. In DNA form, the CDR3 reads TGCGCCAGCAGCTTTTACGGGGTAGACGAGCAGTACTTC. The chain carries TRBV5-1 and TRBJ2-7; possibly TRBD2 for D (5 bases). V was cut by 2 bases and J by 5 bases, with 11 bases left in between. The CDR3 contains 13 residues. Germline values: CDR1 SGHRS, CDR2 YFSETQ.